This section outlines one T cell receptor beta chain sequence together with its context. These data are taken from a study of blood T cell repertoires in COVID-19. Clones were read by immunoSEQ multiplex PCR, and TCRdb kept only the in-frame ones, dropping some. The repertoire holds about 83,000 clones, with 80% to 90% as singletons. This sequence was found in a woman older than 75 with acute or convalescent COVID-19. The sequencing sample was made of peripheral blood.

The CDR3 region has the DNA TGTGCCAGCAGTCACGAGTGGGATACGCAGTATTTT. Amino acids: CASSHEWDTQYF. The chain employs TRBV27 and TRBJ2-3; D remains unclear. The germline V gene encodes CDR1 MNHEY and CDR2 SMNVEV (reference sequence). Trimming cost V 5 bases and J 6 bases, with 9 bases left between them. There are 12 residues in the CDR3.